The 22 T cell receptor beta chains reported below all come from one sample, sequenced in a study of blood T cell repertoires in COVID-19. The data were produced by immunoSEQ multiplex PCR, yet TCRdb's version contains in-frame clones alone and is incomplete. The sample lists 200,000 to 250,000 clones, 92% seen once, with around 1.2% in the top ten. Sequencing was performed on peripheral blood. These receptors originate from a man aged 30 to 39 with acute or convalescent COVID-19.

This chain's CDR3 is CASSLSTSGRAGETQYF. In DNA, the CDR3 is TGTGCCAGCAGCTTATCGACTAGCGGGAGGGCGGGAGAGACCCAGTACTTC. This chain connects TRBV13 to TRBJ2-5; TRBD2 matches at 14 bases. Germline assignment: CDR1 PRHDT and CDR2 FYEKMQ (reference sequence). V trimming: 2 bases; J trimming: 4 bases; junction bases outside the gene matches: 6. This CDR3 contains 17 residues. The variable domain in full, completed from reference TRBV13 and TRBJ2-5, reads AAGVIQSPRHLIKEKRETATLKCYPIPRHDTVYWYQQGPGQDPQFLISFYEKMQSDKGSIPDRFSAQQFSDYHSELNMSSLELGDSALYFCASSLSTSGRAGETQYFGPGTRLLVL.

V is TRBV30 and J is TRBJ1-5; 7 nucleotides line up with TRBD1. This CDR3 has 14 amino acids. Germline CDR1 GTSNPN, CDR2 SVGIG (reference sequence). V lost 6 bases, J lost 3 bases, and 8 bases stayed unmatched. DNA for the CDR3: TGTGCCTGTACGACAGGGCTAGACAATCAGCCCCAGCATTTT. It translates to CACTTGLDNQPQHF.

This clone was detected only once. The chain uses TRBV9 and TRBJ1-2; tentative D call: TRBD1 (5 bases). This CDR3 is 14 amino acids long. Trimming stripped 4 bases from V and 8 bases from J, with 18 bases between. Germline V gives CDR1 SGDLS, CDR2 YYNGEE. The CDR3 sequence is CASSPKRDSKGYTF. CDR3 nucleotides: TGTGCCAGCAGCCCTAAGAGGGACTCTAAGGGCTACACCTTC.

The chain joins TRBV7-9 to TRBJ2-7; 13 positions match TRBD2. The J segment lost 6 bases and the V segment lost 0 bases, leaving 5 bases of the junction unmatched. CDR3 size: 16 residues. The germline V gene has CDR1 SEHNR and CDR2 FQNEAQ (reference sequence). The CDR3 DNA reads TGTGCCAGCAGCTTAGCCCGGACTAGCGGGAGTTTCGAGCAGTACTTC. This gives the protein CASSLARTSGSFEQYF. Looking up the rest from reference TRBV7-9 and TRBJ2-7 gives the full variable domain: DTGVSQNPRHKITKRGQNVTFRCDPISEHNRLYWYRQTLGQGPEFLTYFQNEAQLEKSRLLSDRFSAERPKGSFSTLEIQRTEQGDSAMYLCASSLARTSGSFEQYFGPGTRLTVT.

The chain uses TRBV11-2 and TRBJ1-1; D gene uncertain. This CDR3 has 14 residues. From germline, CDR1 is SGHAT and CDR2 FQNNGV. Deletions cut 2 bases from V and 7 bases from J, with 14 bases between. CDR3: CASSLTWASGEAFF. The CDR3 DNA is TGTGCCAGCAGCTTAACCTGGGCCTCCGGTGAAGCTTTCTTT.

The chain links TRBV6-5 to TRBJ1-4; TRBD1 matches 7 bases. CDR3 size: 16 residues. The V segment lost 2 bases and the J segment 0 bases; nucleotides outside the gene matches: 3. The germline V gene has CDR1 MNHEY and CDR2 SVGAGI. This CDR3 reads CASSYLGQATNEKLFF. The CDR3 DNA sequence: TGTGCCAGCAGTTACCTAGGACAGGCAACTAATGAAAAACTGTTTTTT.

The chain employs TRBV7-8 and TRBJ1-4; no firm D call. There are 12 residues in the CDR3. V lost 1 base and J 8 bases, leaving 5 bases between the germline ends. CDR1 is SGHVS, CDR2 FQNEAQ, per germline. CDR3 loop: CASSLVQEKLFF. The CDR3 DNA follows: TGTGCCAGCAGCTTAGTCCAGGAAAAACTGTTTTTT.

This clone has only a few counts. This sequence joins TRBV4-2 and TRBJ2-1; the D is unclear. Deletions cut 1 base from V and 8 bases from J, with 6 bases between. CDR1 LGHNA and CDR2 YNFKEQ come from the germline V gene. The CDR3 consists of 12 residues. The CDR3 is CASSQVADEQFF. The CDR3 bases are TGTGCCAGCAGCCAAGTAGCCGATGAGCAGTTCTTC.

The chain is built from TRBV5-1 and TRBJ2-2; 9 positions match TRBD2. This CDR3 spans 18 amino acids. The germline CDR1 and CDR2 sequences are SGHRS and YFSETQ. The trim removed 0 bases at V and 0 bases at J, leaving 6 bases unmatched. As DNA, the CDR3 is TGCGCCAGCAGCTTGGGGCTAGCGGGAAGCCCGAACACCGGGGAGCTGTTTTTT. Amino acid sequence: CASSLGLAGSPNTGELFF.

V is TRBV3-1 (or the pseudogene TRBV3-2) and J is TRBJ2-2; tentatively, D is TRBD2 (5 bases). The CDR3 has 14 residues. Germline V gene sequence: CDR1 LGHDT, CDR2 YNNKEL (reference sequence). The germline V and J ends were trimmed by 7 bases and 5 bases, with 14 bases remaining between them. The CDR3 region is CASKRGEPTGELFF. The CDR3 DNA sequence: TGTGCCAGCAAACGTGGGGAGCCTACCGGGGAGCTGTTTTTT.

This rearrangement joins TRBV7-3 to TRBJ2-3; 9 bases line up with TRBD1. V lost 0 bases to trimming and J lost 1 base; unmatched junction nucleotides: 2. In germline, CDR1 is SGHTA, CDR2 FQGTGA. CDR3 length: 16 residues. The CDR3 bases are TGTGCCAGCAGCTTAACCCGGGACAGGGGCACAGATACGCAGTATTTT. Translation: CASSLTRDRGTDTQYF.

The CDR3 DNA is TGTGCCAGCGGCCGTGATGGGGCGGTCGGGGAGCTGTTTTTT. Protein: CASGRDGAVGELFF. The chain has TRBV2 and TRBJ2-2, with a tentative D call TRBD1 (5 bases). The V gene lost 8 bases and the J gene lost 7 bases, with 17 bases spanning the gap. This CDR3 has 14 amino acids. Germline V gene sequence: CDR1 SNHLY, CDR2 FYNNEI. The full variable domain, completed using reference TRBV2 and TRBJ2-2, is EPEVTQTPSHQVTQMGQEVILRCVPISNHLYFYWYRQILGQKVEFLVSFYNNEISEKSEIFDDQFSVERPDGSNFTLKIRSTKLEDSAMYFCASGRDGAVGELFFGEGSRLTVL.

The chain recombines TRBV5-1 with TRBJ1-1, with 7 bases aligning to TRBD1. Germline V gene data show CDR1 as SGHRS and CDR2 as YFSETQ. The CDR3 loop spans 13 amino acids. With V trimmed by 3 bases and J by 3 bases, 2 bases remained unmatched. CDR3: CASSSTGDTEAFF. DNA of the CDR3: TGCGCCAGCAGCTCCACAGGGGACACTGAAGCTTTCTTT.

The gene calls are TRBV28 and TRBJ1-1; D call uncertain. The germline V gene encodes CDR1 MDHEN and CDR2 SYDVKM. The CDR3 runs to 14 residues. V shed 2 bases and J shed 1 base, with 8 bases lying between them. CDR3 sequence reads: CASSLVSSNTEAFF. For the CDR3, the DNA is TGTGCCAGCAGTTTAGTTTCTTCGAACACTGAAGCTTTCTTT.

The chain carries TRBV5-1 and TRBJ1-2; D is perhaps TRBD1 (5 bases). V shed 2 bases and J shed 4 bases, with 12 bases lying between them. Germline CDR1 is SGHRS and CDR2 is YFSETQ. The CDR3 has 14 amino acids. Here the CDR3 DNA reads TGCGCCAGCAGCTTACAGGACGGCCTCTATGGCTACACCTTC. Translating gives CASSLQDGLYGYTF.

The chain employs TRBV27 and TRBJ1-6; D might be TRBD1 (5 bases). There are 17 residues in the CDR3. The V gene lost 8 bases and the J gene lost 7 bases, with 24 bases spanning the gap. Per germline, CDR1 MNHEY and CDR2 SMNVEV (reference sequence). In nucleotides, the CDR3 is TGTGCCAGCTACGATGGGCTAGGCAGGGTTAGCAATTCACCCCTCCACTTT. Encoded protein: CASYDGLGRVSNSPLHF.

The genes are TRBV28 and TRBJ2-3; weak D call: TRBD1 (5 bases). Trimming took 9 bases from V and 8 from J, leaving 18 bases between them. This CDR3 is 13 amino acids long. Germline V lookup: CDR1 MDHEN, CDR2 SYDVKM. The CDR3 DNA reads as TGTGCCAGTATGGGGCACTTAAACCCTACGCAGTATTTT. Residues: CASMGHLNPTQYF.

The chain carries TRBV6-5 and TRBJ2-1; D is unresolved. V gave up 5 bases and J gave up 4 bases, with 9 bases separating them. Per the germline V gene, CDR1 is MNHEY and CDR2 is SVGAGI. The CDR3 loop spans 13 amino acids. The CDR3 region is CASSPRVYNEQFF. CDR3 DNA: TGTGCCAGCAGTCCCCGAGTATACAATGAGCAGTTCTTC.

The V gene is TRBV4-1, the J gene TRBJ2-1, with 13 bases identical to TRBD2. V dropped 0 bases and J dropped 4; count of bases not matched to a gene: 9. This CDR3 is built from 19 residues. Germline V CDR1 and CDR2: MGHRA, YSYEKL. The CDR3 DNA follows: TGCGCCAGCAGCCAAGATCCAACTAGCGGGAGGGCCCGATACAATGAGCAGTTCTTC. It yields the protein CASSQDPTSGRARYNEQFF.

V is TRBV7-2 and J is TRBJ1-5; D not certain. Germline CDR1 and CDR2: SGHTA and FQGNSA. This CDR3 has 15 amino acids. V was trimmed by 1 base and J by 3 bases, leaving 10 bases between them. This CDR3 is CASSLGGLNNQPQHF. In DNA form, the CDR3 reads TGTGCCAGCAGCTTAGGAGGGCTTAACAATCAGCCCCAGCATTTT.

This chain joins TRBV5-1 and TRBJ1-1, with D possibly matching TRBD1 (6 bases). Trimming took off 4 bases at V and 5 bases at J, with 12 bases between the two ends. Germline CDR1 and CDR2: SGHRS and YFSETQ. The CDR3 totals 13 residues. Here the CDR3 reads CASSVSQGTEAFF. CDR3 in DNA: TGCGCCAGCAGCGTGAGTCAGGGGACTGAAGCTTTCTTT.

The rearrangement uses TRBV12-5 and TRBJ2-1, with 8 bases fitting TRBD2. The CDR3 has 16 residues. Trimming took 5 bases from V and 6 from J; bases not matched to a gene: 12. Germline V gives CDR1 LGHNT, CDR2 FRNRAP. In DNA form, the CDR3 reads TGTGCTAGTGGTCCCCAGGGTCGGGGGGGCCTCAATGAGCAGTTCTTC. This sequence encodes CASGPQGRGGLNEQFF.